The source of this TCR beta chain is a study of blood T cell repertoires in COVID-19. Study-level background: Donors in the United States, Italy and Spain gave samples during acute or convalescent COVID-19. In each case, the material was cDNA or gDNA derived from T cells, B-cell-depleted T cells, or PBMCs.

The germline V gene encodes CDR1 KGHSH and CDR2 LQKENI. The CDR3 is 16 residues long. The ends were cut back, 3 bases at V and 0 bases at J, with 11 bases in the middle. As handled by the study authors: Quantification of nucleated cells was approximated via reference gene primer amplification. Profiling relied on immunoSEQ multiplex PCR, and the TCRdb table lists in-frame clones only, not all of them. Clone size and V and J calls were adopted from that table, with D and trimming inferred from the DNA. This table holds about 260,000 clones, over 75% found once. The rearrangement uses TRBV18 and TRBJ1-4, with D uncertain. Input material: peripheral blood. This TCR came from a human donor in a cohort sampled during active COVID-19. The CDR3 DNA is TGTGCCAGCTCACCCCTACCCCTTGCAACTAATGAAAAACTGTTTTTT. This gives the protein CASSPLPLATNEKLFF. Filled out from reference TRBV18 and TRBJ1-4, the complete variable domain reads NAGVMQNPRHLVRRRGQEARLRCSPMKGHSHVYWYRQLPEEGLKFMVYLQKENIIDESGMPKERFSAEFPKEGPSILRIQQVVRGDSAAYFCASSPLPLATNEKLFFGSGTQLSVL.